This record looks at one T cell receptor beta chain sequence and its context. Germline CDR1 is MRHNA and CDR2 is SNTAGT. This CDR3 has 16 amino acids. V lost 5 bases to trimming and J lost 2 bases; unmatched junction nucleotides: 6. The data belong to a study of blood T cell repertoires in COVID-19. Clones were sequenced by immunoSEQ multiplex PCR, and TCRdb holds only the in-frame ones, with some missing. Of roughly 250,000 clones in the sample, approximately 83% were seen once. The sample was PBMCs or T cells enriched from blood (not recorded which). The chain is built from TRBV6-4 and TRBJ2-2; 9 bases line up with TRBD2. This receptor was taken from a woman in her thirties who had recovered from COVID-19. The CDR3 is CASSRASGINTGELFF. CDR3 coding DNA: TGTGCCAGCAGTCGGGCTAGCGGGATCAACACCGGGGAGCTGTTTTTT.